The TCR beta chain under discussion was sequenced for a study of T-cell memory formation after mild COVID-19. Via MiXCR, TCRdb re-called the 5' RACE reads, giving one row per CDR3 protein. The table includes roughly 140,000 distinct CDR3 sequences, 13% to 15% detected once. This CDR3 comprises 19 residues. Germline trimming cut 0 bases from V and 4 bases from J; bases unmatched to any gene: 12. Germline V gene sequence: CDR1 LGHNA, CDR2 YSLEER. The chain combines TRBV4-3 with TRBJ1-2; TRBD1 matches at 12 bases. The specimen was PBMCs or a T cell subset sorted from them (not recorded which). This clonotype was obtained from an adult woman who had mild COVID-19 (a few samples of this study predate the infection). Cell type and time point are not known. The CDR3 nucleotides are TGCGCCAGCAGCCAAGAAGTCGGGACAGGGGGCCTGGTCGGCTATGGCTACACCTTC. It codes for CASSQEVGTGGLVGYGYTF.